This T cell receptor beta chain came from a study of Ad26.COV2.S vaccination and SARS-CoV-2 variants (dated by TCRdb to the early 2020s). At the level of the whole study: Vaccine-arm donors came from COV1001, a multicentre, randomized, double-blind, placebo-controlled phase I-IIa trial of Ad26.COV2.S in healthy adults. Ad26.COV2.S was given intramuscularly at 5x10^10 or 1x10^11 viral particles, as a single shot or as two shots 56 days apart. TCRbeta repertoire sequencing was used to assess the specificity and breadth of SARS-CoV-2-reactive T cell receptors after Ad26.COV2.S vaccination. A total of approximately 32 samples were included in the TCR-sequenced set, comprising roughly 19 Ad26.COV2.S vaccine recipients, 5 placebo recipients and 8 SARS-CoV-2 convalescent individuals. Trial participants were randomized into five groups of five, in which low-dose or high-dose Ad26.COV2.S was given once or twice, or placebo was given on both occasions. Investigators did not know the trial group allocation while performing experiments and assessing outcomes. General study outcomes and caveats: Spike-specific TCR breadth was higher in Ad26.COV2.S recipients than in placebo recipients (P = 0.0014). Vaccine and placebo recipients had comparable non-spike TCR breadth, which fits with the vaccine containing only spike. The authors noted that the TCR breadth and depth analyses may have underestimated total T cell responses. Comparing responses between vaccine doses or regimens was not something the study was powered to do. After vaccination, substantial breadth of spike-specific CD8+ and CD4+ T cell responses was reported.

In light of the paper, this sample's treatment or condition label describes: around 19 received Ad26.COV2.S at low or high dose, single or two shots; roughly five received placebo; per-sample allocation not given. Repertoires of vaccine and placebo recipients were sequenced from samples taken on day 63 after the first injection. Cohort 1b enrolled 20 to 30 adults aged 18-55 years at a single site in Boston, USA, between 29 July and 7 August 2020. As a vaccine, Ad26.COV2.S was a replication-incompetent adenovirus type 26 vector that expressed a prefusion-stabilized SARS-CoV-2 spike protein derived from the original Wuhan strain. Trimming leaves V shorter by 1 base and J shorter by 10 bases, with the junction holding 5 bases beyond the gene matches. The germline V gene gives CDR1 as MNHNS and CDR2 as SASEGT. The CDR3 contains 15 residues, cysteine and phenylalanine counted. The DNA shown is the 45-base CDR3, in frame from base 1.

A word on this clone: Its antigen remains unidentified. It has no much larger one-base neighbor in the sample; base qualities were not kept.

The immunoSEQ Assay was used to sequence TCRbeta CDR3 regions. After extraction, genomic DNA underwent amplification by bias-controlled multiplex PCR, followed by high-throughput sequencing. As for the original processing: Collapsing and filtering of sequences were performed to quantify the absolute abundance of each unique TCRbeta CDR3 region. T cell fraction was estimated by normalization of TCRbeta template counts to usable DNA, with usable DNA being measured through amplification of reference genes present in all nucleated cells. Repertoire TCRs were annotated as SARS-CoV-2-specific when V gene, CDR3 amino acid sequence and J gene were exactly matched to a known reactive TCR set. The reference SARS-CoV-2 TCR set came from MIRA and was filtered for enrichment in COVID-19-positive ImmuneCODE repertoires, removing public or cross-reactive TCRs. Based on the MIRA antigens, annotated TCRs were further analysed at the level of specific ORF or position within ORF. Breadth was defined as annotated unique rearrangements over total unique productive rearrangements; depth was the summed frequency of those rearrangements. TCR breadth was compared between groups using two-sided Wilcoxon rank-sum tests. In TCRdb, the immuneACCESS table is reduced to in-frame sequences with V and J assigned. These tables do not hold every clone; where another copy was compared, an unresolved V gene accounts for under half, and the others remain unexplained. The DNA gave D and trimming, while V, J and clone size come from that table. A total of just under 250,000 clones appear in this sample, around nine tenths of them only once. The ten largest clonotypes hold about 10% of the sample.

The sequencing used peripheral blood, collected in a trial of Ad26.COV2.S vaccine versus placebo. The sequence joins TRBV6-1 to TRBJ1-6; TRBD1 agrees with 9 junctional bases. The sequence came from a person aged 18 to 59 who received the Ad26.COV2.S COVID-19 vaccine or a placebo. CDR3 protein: CASSEGTGVGSPLHF. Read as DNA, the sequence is TGTGCCAGCAGTGAAGGGACAGGGGTGGGGTCACCCCTCCACTTT.